This passage covers 31 T cell receptor beta chains from one sample sequenced in a study of shared clonotypes between healthy human individuals. Using immunoSEQ multiplex PCR, the repertoire was profiled, and TCRdb retains in-frame clones only, with some absent. The sample lists about 480,000 clones; roughly 79% were seen once. The sequencing sample was made of PBMCs. The source of these receptors is a middle-aged woman in good health. Some clones in this sample may be carry-over from other donors' samples.

CDR3 in amino acids: CASSRPGQTFFGELFF. The CDR3 nucleotides are TGTGCCAGCTCACGCCCGGGACAGACCTTCTTCGGGGAGCTGTTTTTT. The chain recombines TRBV18 with TRBJ2-2, with 7 nucleotides matching TRBD1. The CDR3 is 16 residues long. After removal of 4 bases from V and 7 bases from J, the junction contained 12 bases not matched to a gene. Per the germline V gene, CDR1 is KGHSH and CDR2 is LQKENI. The full variable domain, in which reference TRBV18 and TRBJ2-2 provide the parts outside the CDR3, is NAGVMQNPRHLVRRRGQEARLRCSPMKGHSHVYWYRQLPEEGLKFMVYLQKENIIDESGMPKERFSAEFPKEGPSILRIQQVVRGDSAAYFCASSRPGQTFFGELFFGEGSRLTVL.

The chain couples TRBV18 to TRBJ1-5; the D is unclear. The length of the CDR3 is 15 residues. Per germline, CDR1 KGHSH and CDR2 LQKENI. Trimming removed 3 bases from V and 0 bases from J, with 9 bases in between. CDR3 in DNA: TGTGCCAGCTCACCGTTGAGTGATAGCAATCAGCCCCAGCATTTT. Translated: CASSPLSDSNQPQHF.

The chain couples TRBV11-3 to TRBJ2-2, with 8 bases identical to TRBD1. J gave up 1 base and V 5 bases, and 3 bases lay outside the gene matches. Looked up from germline, CDR1 is SGHNT and CDR2 is YENEEA. The CDR3 loop spans 15 amino acids. CDR3 sequence (DNA): TGTGCCAGCAGCCTTGGGACAGGGAACACCGGGGAGCTGTTTTTT. It translates to CASSLGTGNTGELFF.

The chain has TRBV19 and TRBJ2-3; D uncertain. This CDR3 contains 14 residues. Trimming stripped 1 base from V and 2 bases from J, with 7 bases between. The germline V gene encodes CDR1 LNHDA and CDR2 SQIVND (reference sequence). The CDR3 DNA sequence: TGTGCCAGTAGTATAGTTGGCAACACAGATACGCAGTATTTT. Protein sequence: CASSIVGNTDTQYF.

This clone was detected once. Other DNA variants within this sample encode the same CDR3. J is TRBJ2-7 and V is TRBV18; TRBD1 matches 8 bases. The CDR3 length is 12 residues. Losses at the gene ends were 6 bases for V and 6 bases for J; bases not matched to a gene: 4. The germline gives CDR1 KGHSH, CDR2 LQKENI. CDR3: CASSPDRGEQYF. CDR3 nucleotides: TGTGCCAGCTCCCCTGACAGGGGCGAGCAGTACTTC.

The J gene is TRBJ2-1, the V gene TRBV30; D unresolved. From germline, CDR1 is GTSNPN and CDR2 SVGIG (reference sequence). The CDR3 runs to 12 residues. V lost 5 bases, J lost 3 bases, and 8 bases lay in between. The CDR3 loop reads CAWLTYYNEQFF. CDR3 in DNA: TGTGCCTGGCTCACTTACTACAATGAGCAGTTCTTC. Based on the CDR3 plus reference TRBV30 and TRBJ2-1, the full variable domain is SQTIHQWPATLVQPVGSPLSLECTVEGTSNPNLYWYRQAAGRGLQLLFYSVGIGQISSEVPQNLSASRPQDRQFILSSKKLLLSDSGFYLCAWLTYYNEQFFGPGTRLTVL.

CDR3 sequence: CASSQEEGRDQPQHF. The CDR3 nucleotides read TGTGCCAGCAGCCAAGAGGAAGGCAGAGATCAGCCCCAGCATTTT. The rearrangement links TRBV4-2 to TRBJ1-5; D gene uncertain. This CDR3 contains 15 residues. Trimming took off 0 bases at V and 5 bases at J, with 11 bases between the two ends. CDR1 LGHNA and CDR2 YNFKEQ come from the germline V gene.

This sequence joins TRBV5-6 and TRBJ2-5; D is ambiguous. V lost 2 bases and J lost 5, with 10 bases in between. The CDR3 sequence is 13 residues long. The germline V gene has CDR1 SGHDT and CDR2 YYEEEE. For the CDR3, the DNA is TGTGCCAGCAGCTTCGGGCGCAAGGAGACCCAGTACTTC. Amino acid sequence: CASSFGRKETQYF. The full variable domain, rest sourced from reference TRBV5-6 and TRBJ2-5, is DAGVTQSPTHLIKTRGQQVTLRCSPKSGHDTVSWYQQALGQGPQFIFQYYEEEERQRGNFPDRFSGHQFPNYSSELNVNALLLGDSALYLCASSFGRKETQYFGPGTRLLVL.

This clone was detected ten times or more. This sequence joins TRBV7-2 and TRBJ2-1, with 9 bases fitting TRBD2. The V gene's germline CDR1 is SGHTA and CDR2 FQGNSA. J lost 4 bases, V lost 1 base, and 5 bases had no gene match. There are 16 residues in the CDR3. CDR3 DNA: TGTGCCAGCAGCTTAGACGCGGGAGGGCCTTACAATGAGCAGTTCTTC. This translates into CASSLDAGGPYNEQFF.

Many counts were recorded for this clone. The chain uses TRBV2 and TRBJ2-2, with 8 bases that match TRBD2. The trim removed 7 bases at V and 3 bases at J, leaving 7 bases unmatched. The CDR3 extends over 15 amino acids. Germline lookup yields CDR1 SNHLY and CDR2 FYNNEI. CDR3 protein: CASTRLAWDTGELFF. CDR3 DNA sequence: TGTGCCAGCACGCGACTAGCGTGGGACACCGGGGAGCTGTTTTTT.

This chain links TRBV25-1 with TRBJ2-5; D is possibly TRBD2 (6 bases). CDR1 MGHDK and CDR2 SYGVNS come from the germline V gene. The V gene lost 1 base and the J gene lost 2 bases, with 8 bases spanning the gap. The CDR3 consists of 14 residues. The CDR3 is CASSEFRGQETQYF. Written as DNA, the CDR3 is TGTGCCAGCAGTGAATTTCGGGGGCAAGAGACCCAGTACTTC.

The chain links TRBV11-2 to TRBJ2-2; maybe TRBD1 (5 bases). Germline CDR1 reads SGHAT; CDR2 reads FQNNGV. The CDR3 consists of 14 residues. Trimming removed 5 bases at V and 8 bases at J, with 15 bases between. This CDR3 is CASSGFRVRGELFF. CDR3 DNA: TGTGCCAGCAGCGGCTTCAGGGTGAGAGGGGAGCTGTTTTTT. Full variable domain (rest looked up from reference TRBV11-2 and TRBJ2-2): EAGVAQSPRYKIIEKRQSVAFWCNPISGHATLYWYQQILGQGPKLLIQFQNNGVVDDSQLPKDRFSAERLKGVDSTLKIQPAKLEDSAVYLCASSGFRVRGELFFGEGSRLTVL.

The rearrangement links TRBV5-6 to TRBJ2-7, with 13 bases lining up with TRBD2. The CDR3 is 17 residues long. Germline CDR1 is SGHDT and CDR2 is YYEEEE. The V segment lost 4 bases and the J segment 5 bases; nucleotides outside the gene matches: 12. The CDR3 region is CASSPGLAGRGRDEQYF. In nucleotides, the CDR3 is TGTGCCAGCAGCCCGGGACTAGCGGGAAGGGGTAGGGACGAGCAGTACTTC.

This sequence joins TRBV4-1 and TRBJ1-4, with D possibly TRBD1 on 6 matching bases. With 4 bases removed from V and 6 bases from J, the gap between germline ends came to 15 bases. The CDR3 is made up of 15 amino acids. Germline CDR1 and CDR2: MGHRA and YSYEKL. The CDR3 nucleotides are TGCGCCAGCAGCCCTCGGGGGGCCGGAGATGAAAAACTGTTTTTT. Amino acids: CASSPRGAGDEKLFF.

The chain uses TRBV2 and TRBJ1-1; D gene uncertain. V lost 4 bases and J lost 5, with 5 bases in between. CDR3 length: 11 residues. Germline V CDR1 and CDR2: SNHLY, FYNNEI. In DNA, the CDR3 is TGTGCCAGCAGTGTGGAGACTGAAGCTTTCTTT. Its protein product is CASSVETEAFF.

The chain has TRBV5-6 and TRBJ1-2; possible D gene TRBD1, 5 bases. The germline V gene has CDR1 SGHDT and CDR2 YYEEEE. The ends were cut back, 4 bases at V and 5 bases at J, with 15 bases in the middle. This CDR3 has 14 amino acids. CDR3 protein: CASSPGTNLYGYTF. DNA of the CDR3: TGTGCCAGCAGCCCAGGGACCAATCTTTATGGCTACACCTTC.

This clone was detected a few times. J is TRBJ2-7 and V is TRBV11-2, with TRBD1 as a possible D gene (5 bases). Germline V gene sequence: CDR1 SGHAT, CDR2 FQNNGV. V dropped 5 bases and J dropped 3 bases, with 8 bases sitting between them. This CDR3 spans 12 amino acids. CDR3 in amino acids: CASSDQGYEQYF. CDR3 DNA sequence: TGTGCCAGCAGCGATCAGGGCTACGAGCAGTACTTC. Combining the CDR3 with reference TRBV11-2 and TRBJ2-7 gives the whole variable domain EAGVAQSPRYKIIEKRQSVAFWCNPISGHATLYWYQQILGQGPKLLIQFQNNGVVDDSQLPKDRFSAERLKGVDSTLKIQPAKLEDSAVYLCASSDQGYEQYFGPGTRLTVT.

The chain recombines TRBV6-1 with TRBJ2-1, with TRBD2 matching over 10 bases. Germline trimming cut 5 bases from V and 8 bases from J; bases unmatched to any gene: 9. The CDR3 consists of 15 residues. CDR1 MNHNS and CDR2 SASEGT come from the germline V gene. Here the CDR3 reads CASSPLAGVSHEQFF. CDR3 DNA sequence: TGTGCCAGCAGTCCCCTAGCGGGAGTGTCTCATGAGCAGTTCTTC.

This clone was observed once. The V call is TRBV2, the J call TRBJ1-2, with a tentative D call TRBD1 (5 bases). The V end was cut by 6 bases, the J end by 1 base, with 21 bases between. This CDR3 has 17 residues. Germline CDR1 SNHLY, CDR2 FYNNEI. CDR3 loop: CASRQSGPQGGNYGYTF. DNA of the CDR3: TGTGCCAGCAGACAGTCCGGACCCCAGGGTGGTAACTATGGCTACACCTTC.

The sample holds a few counts of this clone. The chain recombines TRBV5-8 with TRBJ1-5; the D gene is possibly TRBD1 (6 bases). V was clipped by 3 bases and J by 4 bases, with 23 bases between them. Per the germline V gene, CDR1 is SGHTS and CDR2 is YDEGEE. The CDR3 totals 18 residues. The DNA of the CDR3 is TGTGCCAGCAGCTCCGAGAGGGGGGACCTGACTTTAAATCAGCCCCAGCATTTT. This sequence encodes CASSSERGDLTLNQPQHF.

The chain joins TRBV27 to TRBJ1-2; D unclear. The V gene's germline CDR1 is MNHEY and CDR2 SMNVEV (reference sequence). V lost 3 bases, J lost 3 bases, and 17 bases lay in between. The CDR3 contains 16 residues. The CDR3 sequence: CASSFYPPTDYYGYTF. The CDR3 nucleotides are TGTGCCAGCAGTTTCTACCCTCCGACGGATTACTATGGCTACACCTTC.

Comments on this clone: This may come from a read error, since a much larger clone is one base off. Other nucleotide sequences in the sample specify the same CDR3. This chain links TRBV7-3 with TRBJ2-3, with D unresolved. The CDR3 loop spans 12 amino acids. V was trimmed by 3 bases and J by 1 base, leaving 2 bases between them. Germline assignment: CDR1 SGHTA and CDR2 FQGTGA. CDR3 in amino acids: CASSLGTDTQYF. CDR3 DNA: TGTGCCAGCAGCTTGGGCACAGATACGCAGTATTTT.

The gene calls are TRBV27 and TRBJ2-7, with 7 bases lining up with TRBD2. V gave up 3 bases and J gave up 2 bases; unmatched junction bases: 13. Germline V gives CDR1 MNHEY, CDR2 SMNVEV (reference sequence). This CDR3 has 17 residues. CDR3 sequence: CASSLPGGGVSPYEQYF. As DNA, the CDR3 is TGTGCCAGCAGTTTGCCCGGTGGGGGGGTTAGCCCCTACGAGCAGTACTTC.

The chain joins TRBV28 to TRBJ1-2, with D perhaps matching TRBD1 (6 bases). The CDR3 extends over 15 amino acids. Trimming took off 7 bases at V and 0 bases at J, with 15 bases between the two ends. Germline-derived CDR1 and CDR2 are MDHEN and SYDVKM. The CDR3 spells CASTPRDIANYGYTF. The CDR3 DNA is TGTGCCAGCACCCCTCGGGACATAGCTAACTATGGCTACACCTTC.

The V and J genes are TRBV7-2 and TRBJ1-5; perhaps TRBD1 as D (5 bases). The CDR3 has 16 residues. The germline CDR1 and CDR2 sequences are SGHTA and FQGNSA. The ends were cut back, 2 bases at V and 4 bases at J, with 15 bases in the middle. The CDR3 region is CASSLRGGTFNQPQHF. DNA of the CDR3: TGTGCCAGCAGCTTACGGGGCGGTACATTTAATCAGCCCCAGCATTTT.

This chain connects TRBV6-1 to TRBJ1-5; D is unclear. The CDR3 spans 13 residues. Germline V gives CDR1 MNHNS, CDR2 SASEGT. V was shortened by 6 bases and J by 4 bases, with 10 bases between the two germline ends. The CDR3: CASRPQVNQPQHF. Here the CDR3 DNA reads TGTGCCAGCAGGCCCCAGGTTAATCAGCCCCAGCATTTT.

The gene calls are TRBV25-1 and TRBJ2-1; 7 bases are shared with TRBD2. The CDR3 has 14 amino acids. Germline CDR1 is MGHDK and CDR2 is SYGVNS. The ends lost 3 bases at V and 4 bases at J; junction bases unmatched: 3. This chain's CDR3 is CASSEPGRYNEQFF. Here the CDR3 DNA reads TGTGCCAGCAGTGAGCCCGGGAGGTACAATGAGCAGTTCTTC.

This clone was recorded once. The chain employs TRBV4-1 and TRBJ2-2; no clear D. CDR3 length: 14 amino acids. Trimming stripped 0 bases from V and 1 base from J, with 3 bases between. In germline, CDR1 is MGHRA, CDR2 YSYEKL. The CDR3 nucleotides are TGCGCCAGCAGCCAAGATTGGAACACCGGGGAGCTGTTTTTT. It codes for CASSQDWNTGELFF.

The rearrangement uses TRBV5-1 and TRBJ2-1; D unresolved. The CDR3 extends over 15 amino acids. Germline V gene sequence: CDR1 SGHRS, CDR2 YFSETQ. With 1 base removed from V and 0 bases from J, the gap between germline ends came to 8 bases. CDR3 in DNA: TGCGCCAGCAGCTTGATGTTTGGCTCCTACAATGAGCAGTTCTTC. This gives the protein CASSLMFGSYNEQFF.

This sequence joins TRBV5-6 and TRBJ2-3; D ambiguous. The CDR3 has 13 residues. Trimming took 2 bases from V and 6 from J, leaving 10 bases between them. From germline, CDR1 is SGHDT and CDR2 YYEEEE. In DNA, the CDR3 is TGTGCCAGCAGCTTTGGGGAAGGGGATACGCAGTATTTT. This gives the protein CASSFGEGDTQYF.

The J gene is TRBJ2-7, the V gene TRBV10-3; 12 bases are a match to TRBD2. The CDR3 consists of 14 residues. Germline CDR1 and CDR2: ENHRY and SYGVKD. V shed 4 bases, J shed 2 bases, and the junction held 0 bases outside the gene matches. The CDR3: CAISGLAGAYEQYF. DNA for the CDR3: TGTGCCATCAGTGGACTAGCGGGAGCCTACGAGCAGTACTTC.